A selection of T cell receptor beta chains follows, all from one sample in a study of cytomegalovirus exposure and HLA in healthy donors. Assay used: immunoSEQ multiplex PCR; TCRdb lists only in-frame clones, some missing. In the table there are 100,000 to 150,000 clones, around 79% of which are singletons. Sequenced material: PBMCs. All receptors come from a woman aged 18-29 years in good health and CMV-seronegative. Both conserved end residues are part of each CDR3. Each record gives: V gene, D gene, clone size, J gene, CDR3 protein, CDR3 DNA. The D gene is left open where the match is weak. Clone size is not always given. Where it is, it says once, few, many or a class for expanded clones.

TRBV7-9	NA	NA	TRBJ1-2	CASPSTGEHYGYTF	TGTGCCAGCCCCTCTACGGGGGAACACTATGGCTACACCTTC
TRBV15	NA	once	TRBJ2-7	CATSARTAGEQYF	TGTGCCACCAGCGCCAGGACAGCCGGAGAACAGTACTTC
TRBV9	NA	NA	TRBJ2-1	CASSVRGSSDYNEQFF	TGTGCCAGCAGCGTAAGGGGGAGTAGCGACTACAATGAGCAGTTCTTC
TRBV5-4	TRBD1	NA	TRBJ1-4	CASSLEQGAKEEKLFF	TGTGCCAGCAGCTTGGAGCAGGGGGCTAAAGAAGAAAAACTGTTTTTT
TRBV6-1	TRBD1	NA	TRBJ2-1	CASIRDRGSYNEQFF	TGTGCCAGCATCCGGGACAGGGGGTCCTACAATGAGCAGTTCTTC
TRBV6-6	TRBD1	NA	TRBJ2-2	CASSPGDRGNTGKLFF	TGTGCCAGCAGCCCCGGGGACAGGGGGAACACCGGGAAGCTGTTTTTT
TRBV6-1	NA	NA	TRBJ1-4	CASSEGTPNEKLFF	TGTGCCAGCAGTGAAGGGACACCGAATGAAAAACTGTTTTTT
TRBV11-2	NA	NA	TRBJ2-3	CASSPRDTYTDTQYF	TGTGCCAGCAGCCCCCGGGACACCTACACAGATACGCAGTATTTT
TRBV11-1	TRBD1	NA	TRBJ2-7	CASSLGYRDRTSYEQYF	TGTGCCAGCAGCCTAGGTTATAGGGACAGGACCTCCTACGAGCAGTACTTC
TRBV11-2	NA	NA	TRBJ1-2	CASSLRSDGYTF	TGTGCCAGCAGCTTACGGTCGGATGGCTACACCTTC
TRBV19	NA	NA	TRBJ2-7	CASSPSQGYHEQYF	TGTGCCAGTAGTCCATCACAGGGATACCACGAGCAGTACTTC
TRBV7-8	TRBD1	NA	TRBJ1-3	CASSLVPTGGYSGNTIYF	TGTGCCAGCAGCTTAGTCCCCACAGGGGGTTACTCTGGAAACACCATATATTTT
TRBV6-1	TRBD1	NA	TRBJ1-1	CASSEWAGGRTEAFF	TGTGCCAGCAGTGAATGGGCAGGGGGAAGGACTGAAGCTTTCTTT
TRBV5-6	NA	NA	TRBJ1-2	CASSLDRRPSYTF	TGTGCCAGCAGCTTGGACAGGCGCCCGAGCTACACCTTC
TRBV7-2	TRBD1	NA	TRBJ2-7	CASSWTGRSYEQYF	TGTGCCAGCAGTTGGACAGGGCGGTCCTACGAGCAGTACTTC
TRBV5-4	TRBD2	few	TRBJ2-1	CASRPLAEAYNEQFF	TGTGCCAGCAGGCCGCTAGCGGAAGCCTACAATGAGCAGTTCTTC
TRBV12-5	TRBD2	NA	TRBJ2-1	CASGSGLAGEGSYNEQFF	TGTGCTAGTGGTTCTGGACTAGCGGGAGAGGGCTCCTACAATGAGCAGTTCTTC
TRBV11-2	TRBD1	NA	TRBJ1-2	CASSRDRGRGYTF	TGTGCCAGCAGCCGGGACAGGGGGCGCGGCTACACCTTC
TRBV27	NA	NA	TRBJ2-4	CASSWAVGQDSQYF	TGTGCCAGCAGTTGGGCTGTAGGGCAGGACAGTCAGTACTTC
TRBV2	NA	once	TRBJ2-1	CASSVQGHYNEQFF	TGTGCCAGCAGTGTACAGGGCCACTACAATGAGCAGTTCTTC
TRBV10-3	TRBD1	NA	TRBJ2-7	CAISAGQGSYEQYF	TGTGCCATCAGTGCAGGACAGGGCTCCTACGAGCAGTACTTC
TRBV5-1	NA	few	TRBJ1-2	CASAREGGDYGYTF	TGCGCCAGCGCCCGCGAAGGGGGAGACTATGGCTACACCTTC
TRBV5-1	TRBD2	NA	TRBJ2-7	CASKIAGGIDEQYF	TGCGCCAGCAAGATAGCGGGAGGGATCGACGAGCAGTACTTC
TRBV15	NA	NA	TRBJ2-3	CATSRAGVDTQYF	TGTGCCACCAGCAGAGCAGGGGTAGATACGCAGTATTTT
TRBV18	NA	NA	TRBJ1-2	CASSPGGNYGYTF	TGTGCCAGCTCACCGGGAGGGAATTATGGCTACACCTTC
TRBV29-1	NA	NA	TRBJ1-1	CSVEVGGMNTEAFF	TGCAGCGTTGAAGTAGGAGGGATGAACACTGAAGCTTTCTTT
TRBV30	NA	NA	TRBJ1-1	CAWRRHQNTEAFF	TGTGCCTGGAGAAGACATCAGAACACTGAAGCTTTCTTT
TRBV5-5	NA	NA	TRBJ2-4	CASSLSSTVAKNIQYF	TGTGCCAGCAGTCTCTCCTCGACAGTAGCCAAAAACATTCAGTACTTC
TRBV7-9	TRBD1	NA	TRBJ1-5	CASSPAGQGPNQPQHF	TGTGCCAGCAGCCCCGCGGGACAGGGACCAAATCAGCCCCAGCATTTT
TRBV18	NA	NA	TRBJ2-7	CASSPLTGQWTLGTYEQYF	TGTGCCAGCTCACCTCTAACAGGGCAATGGACCCTTGGAACCTACGAGCAGTACTTC
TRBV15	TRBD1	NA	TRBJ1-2	CATSREKTGGYGYTF	TGTGCCACCAGCAGAGAGAAAACAGGGGGCTATGGCTACACCTTC
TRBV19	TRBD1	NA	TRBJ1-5	CASSILGQNRQPQHF	TGTGCCAGTAGTATTTTGGGACAGAACCGTCAGCCCCAGCATTTT
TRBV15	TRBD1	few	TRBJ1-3	CATRGRTGLNF	TGTGCCACCAGGGGGAGGACAGGTCTTAATTTT
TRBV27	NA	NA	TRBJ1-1	CASSLWRGGAAFF	TGTGCCAGCAGTTTATGGAGAGGAGGGGCTGCTTTCTTT
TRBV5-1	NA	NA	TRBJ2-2	CASSLGAGGSTGELFF	TGCGCCAGCAGCTTGGGGGCAGGGGGGAGCACCGGGGAGCTGTTTTTT
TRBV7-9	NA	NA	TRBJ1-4	CASGRANNEKLFF	TGTGCCAGCGGGAGGGCTAATAATGAAAAACTGTTTTTT
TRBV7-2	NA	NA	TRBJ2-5	CASSLHREETQYF	TGTGCCAGCAGCTTACACAGAGAAGAGACCCAGTACTTC
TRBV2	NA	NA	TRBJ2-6	CASSGTGLPGANGLTF	TGTGCCAGCAGTGGGACGGGACTCCCTGGGGCCAACGGCCTGACTTTC
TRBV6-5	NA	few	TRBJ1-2	CASSSIVGAGDGYTF	TGTGCCAGCAGTTCGATAGTCGGCGCAGGGGACGGCTACACCTTC
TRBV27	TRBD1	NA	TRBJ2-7	CASSPRTGASYEQYF	TGTGCCAGCAGTCCCCGGACAGGGGCCTCCTACGAGCAGTACTTC
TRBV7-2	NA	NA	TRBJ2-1	CASDGLEQGYGNEQFF	TGTGCCAGCGACGGACTAGAACAGGGTTACGGCAATGAGCAGTTCTTC
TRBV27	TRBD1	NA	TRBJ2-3	CATRTGNSNQPQYF	TGTGCCACCCGGACAGGGAATAGCAATCAGCCCCAGTATTTT
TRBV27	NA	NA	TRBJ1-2	CASSSRFTYGYTF	TGTGCCAGCAGTAGCAGGTTTACCTATGGCTACACCTTC
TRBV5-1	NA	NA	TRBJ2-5	CASSLAEFRTQYF	TGCGCCAGCAGCTTGGCAGAATTTCGGACCCAGTACTTC
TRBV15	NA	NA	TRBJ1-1	CATSRDLTVEAFF	TGTGCCACCAGCAGAGATCTGACAGTTGAAGCTTTCTTT
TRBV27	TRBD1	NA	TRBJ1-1	CASSPRTGPRMNTEAFF	TGTGCCAGCAGTCCACGGACAGGGCCCAGGATGAACACTGAAGCTTTCTTT
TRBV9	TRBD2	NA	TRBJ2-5	CASSFGGDETQYF	TGTGCCAGCAGCTTCGGGGGGGACGAGACCCAGTACTTC
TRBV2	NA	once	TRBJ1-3	CASRAGRGTGNTIYF	TGTGCCAGCCGCGCCGGTCGGGGGACTGGAAACACCATATATTTT
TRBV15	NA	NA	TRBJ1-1	CATSPRRGNTEAFF	TGTGCCACCAGCCCCCGGCGGGGGAACACTGAAGCTTTCTTT
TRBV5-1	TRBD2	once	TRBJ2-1	CASSILAGPAGEQFF	TGCGCCAGCAGCATACTAGCGGGGCCGGCGGGTGAGCAGTTCTTC
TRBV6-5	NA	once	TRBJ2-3	CASSYGSPSTDTQYF	TGTGCCAGCAGTTACGGGAGCCCTAGCACAGATACGCAGTATTTT
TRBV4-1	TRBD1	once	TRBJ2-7	CASSPFGTGAHEQYF	TGCGCCAGCAGCCCCTTCGGGACAGGGGCCCACGAGCAGTACTTC
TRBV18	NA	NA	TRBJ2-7	CASSPDTGQTFEQYF	TGTGCCAGCTCTCCCGACACGGGACAAACCTTCGAGCAGTACTTC
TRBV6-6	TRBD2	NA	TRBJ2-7	CASSSREGYEQYF	TGTGCCAGCAGTTCCCGGGAGGGTTACGAGCAGTACTTC